A selection of T cell receptor beta chains follows, all from one sample in a study of blood T cell repertoires in COVID-19. Profiling relied on immunoSEQ multiplex PCR, and the TCRdb table lists in-frame clones only, not all of them. The sample contains approximately 200,000 clones, 75% to 90% of which appear only once. Sequencing was carried out using PBMCs or T cells enriched from blood (not recorded which). The receptor set was obtained from a woman aged 40 to 50 with acute COVID-19. The conserved cysteine and the conserved F or W are not part of the CDR3 here.

>TRBV7-8|TRBJ2-2
ASSSSGTGSNTGELF
>TRBV6-5|TRBJ2-3
ASWGGFLGTDTQY
>TRBV5-1|TRBJ1-4
ASSLNGQGEGEKLF
>TRBV6-6|TRBJ2-2
ASSRRLAGERTGELF
>TRBV12-5|TRBJ1-5
ASGHGNVGDQPQH
>TRBV5-6|TRBJ2-7
ASKKQGTYEQY
>TRBV29-1|TRBJ1-2
SVRTANYGYT
>TRBV19|TRBJ2-1
ASSDGGSNNEQF
>TRBV28|TRBJ1-3
ASSLWSARGNTIY
>TRBV7-8|TRBJ2-5
ASSFRGASGVGPAGRRETQY
>TRBV18|TRBJ2-5
ASSDQGLQETQY
>TRBV10-3|TRBJ2-1
AIRTGGFGGREVGQF
>TRBV7-2|TRBJ2-1
ASSSPQVSLNEQF
>TRBV24-1|TRBJ2-1
ATSDLTGDTNEQF
>TRBV6-2/TRBV6-3|TRBJ2-4
ASSLLETGLNIQY
>TRBV6-1|TRBJ1-2
ASSEGPNYGYT
>TRBV4-3|TRBJ2-1
ASSPDPSGSYNEQF
>TRBV20-1|TRBJ1-4
SARGEDKLF